This T cell receptor beta chain was identified during a study of T cells in Graves' hyperthyroidism and ophthalmopathy. Findings and caveats of the study: Most clonotypes expanded in thyroid above 0.001 were likewise present in blood. The model forecast ophthalmopathy, anticipating it by a median around 6.5 months before onset.

Amplified regions were TCR beta CDR3 sequences from RNA transcripts. With the HTBI primer set, the TCR CDR3 went through a first round of RT-PCR. TCRdb ran MiXCR on the multiplex PCR reads and lists one entry per CDR3 protein. The data contain 400,000 or so distinct CDR3 sequences, nearly 15% of them seen just once; the ten biggest clones take up about 20%. This clonotype was seen ten or more times. Its antigen is currently unknown. Input material: blood. The receptor comes from a woman aged 55-69 years with Graves' ophthalmopathy.

This CDR3 reads CASSFMVLAGSWEQYF. CDR3 nucleotide sequence: TGTGCCAGCAGCTTTATGGTCTTAGCGGGTTCCTGGGAGCAGTACTTC. The rearrangement joins TRBV11-2 to TRBJ2-7, with 7 nucleotides matching TRBD2. Germline CDR1 SGHAT, CDR2 FQNNGV. The CDR3 runs to 16 residues. V was pared by 3 bases and J by 7 bases, with 15 bases of the junction left unmatched. Together with reference TRBV11-2 and TRBJ2-7, the CDR3 gives the full variable domain: EAGVAQSPRYKIIEKRQSVAFWCNPISGHATLYWYQQILGQGPKLLIQFQNNGVVDDSQLPKDRFSAERLKGVDSTLKIQPAKLEDSAVYLCASSFMVLAGSWEQYFGPGTRLTVT.